One sample yielded the 5 T cell receptor beta chains listed below, sequenced in a study of blood T cell repertoires in COVID-19 (dated by TCRdb to the early 2020s). The receptor library was made with the immunoSEQ multiplex PCR assay. In TCRdb, the immuneACCESS table is reduced to in-frame sequences with V and J assigned. These tables do not hold every clone; where another copy was compared, an unresolved V gene accounts for under half, and the others remain unexplained. For this sample the table gives around 400,000 clones, of which more than 70% were detected only once. Of the sample, about 1.4% falls within the top ten clones. The sequencing sample was made of PBMCs or T cells enriched from blood (not recorded which). The receptors derive from a woman aged 18 to 35 who had been exposed to COVID-19.

This clone was picked up one time. The chain couples TRBV10-1 to TRBJ2-1; D is possibly TRBD2 (5 bases). V lost 2 bases, J lost 9 bases, and 14 bases lay in between. There are 14 residues in the CDR3. Per germline, CDR1 WNHNN and CDR2 SYGVQD (reference sequence). In nucleotides, the CDR3 is TGCGCCAGCAGTGAGGTCCGGGAACGGGGTGAGCAGTTCTTC. It codes for CASSEVRERGEQFF.

The sample holds a few counts of this clone. The rearrangement uses TRBV27 and TRBJ2-7; 12 nucleotides agree with TRBD1. Trimming cost V 3 bases and J 5 bases; bases outside gene matches: 8. The CDR3 contains 16 residues. The V gene's germline CDR1 is MNHEY and CDR2 SMNVEV (reference sequence). The CDR3 region is CASSLFGDRGRDEQYF. DNA for the CDR3: TGTGCCAGCAGTTTGTTCGGGGACAGGGGGCGAGACGAGCAGTACTTC.

The chain joins TRBV7-8 to TRBJ2-4; D remains unclear. Germline CDR1 reads SGHVS; CDR2 reads FQNEAQ. Trimming removed 5 bases at V and 8 bases at J, with 10 bases between. The CDR3 consists of 12 residues. In DNA, the CDR3 is TGTGCCAGCAGCCCTACCCATGACATTCAGTACTTC. Translation gives CASSPTHDIQYF.

The chain couples TRBV15 to TRBJ1-1, with TRBD1 matching over 8 bases. The V segment lost 3 bases and the J segment 1 base; nucleotides outside the gene matches: 13. The CDR3 is made up of 18 amino acids. Looked up from germline, CDR1 is LNHNV and CDR2 is YYDKDF (reference sequence). CDR3 loop: CATSSIRGPFQGNTEAFF. CDR3 coding DNA: TGTGCCACCAGCAGTATCAGGGGGCCTTTCCAGGGGAACACTGAAGCTTTCTTT.

The V and J genes are TRBV4-3 and TRBJ2-1; D is possibly TRBD2 (5 bases). This CDR3 has 16 amino acids. Between the trimmed V and J ends, which lost 0 bases and 3 bases, there was a span of 12 bases. The V gene's germline CDR1 is LGHNA and CDR2 YSLEER. CDR3 sequence (DNA): TGCGCCAGCAGCCAAGATATAGCGAGAGGCTACAATGAGCAGTTCTTC. Encoded protein: CASSQDIARGYNEQFF.